The TCR beta chain described here comes from a study of blood T cell repertoires in COVID-19. The wider study: There were acute and convalescent COVID-19 samples, and they came from the United States, Italy and Spain. In each case, the material was cDNA or gDNA derived from T cells, B-cell-depleted T cells, or PBMCs.

The V end was cut by 2 bases, the J end by 6 bases, with 3 bases between. The CDR3 runs to 11 residues. Germline loops: CDR1 MDHEN, CDR2 SYDVKM. Methods used by the authors: Nucleated cell number was recorded as an estimate derived from reference gene primer amplification. Assay: immunoSEQ multiplex PCR; the TCRdb copy retains only in-frame clones and omits some. The DNA was the basis for D and trimming; V, J and clone size are from that table. Among 250,000 to 300,000 clones listed, around 86% were seen once. Sequenced input: peripheral blood. The chain combines TRBV28 with TRBJ2-3; D is unclear. The clonotype was recovered from a man younger than 30 with active or convalescent COVID-19. This chain's CDR3 is CASSLPDTQYF. The DNA of the CDR3 is TGTGCCAGCAGTTTACCGGATACGCAGTATTTT.